Listed below are T cell receptor beta chains from one sample, sequenced in a study of cytomegalovirus exposure and HLA in healthy donors. Generated by immunoSEQ multiplex PCR, the TCRdb table keeps only in-frame clones and is missing some. The sample has 100,000 to 150,000 clones, approximately 80% seen once. The specimen was PBMCs. The receptors shown here come from a woman aged 40 to 50 in good health and CMV-seronegative. CDR3s include the opening cysteine and the closing phenylalanine or tryptophan. D genes are given only for firm matches. Where a row states a size, it is once, few, many or the class of an expanded clone; other rows omit it.

D	V	J	size	CDR3	DNA
TRBD2	TRBV28	TRBJ2-7	few	CASSLFSSGSVLEQYF	TGTGCCAGCAGTTTATTTTCTAGCGGGAGTGTTCTCGAGCAGTACTTC
TRBD1	TRBV2	TRBJ2-7	-	CASSRGQVSSYEQYF	TGTGCCAGCAGCCGCGGACAGGTGAGCTCCTACGAGCAGTACTTC
TRBD2	TRBV5-1	TRBJ2-2	-	CASSLVGREDTGELFF	TGCGCCAGCAGCTTGGTGGGTCGGGAGGACACCGGGGAGCTGTTTTTT
-	TRBV5-4	TRBJ1-6	-	CASSLWGGGSPLHF	TGTGCCAGCAGCTTGTGGGGGGGCGGTTCACCCCTCCACTTT
-	TRBV2	TRBJ1-2	-	CASSEQPLGGGYTF	TGTGCCAGCAGTGAACAACCCTTAGGGGGTGGCTACACCTTC
-	TRBV28	TRBJ2-7	-	CASSSFIAYSYEQYF	TGTGCCAGCAGTTCCTTCATAGCGTACTCCTACGAGCAGTACTTC
-	TRBV30	TRBJ2-7	-	CAWNPSSRNYEQYF	TGTGCCTGGAACCCCTCGTCCAGGAACTACGAGCAGTACTTC
TRBD2	TRBV2	TRBJ2-1	-	CASTGGSGGNEQFF	TGTGCCAGCACCGGAGGTAGCGGGGGGAACGAGCAGTTCTTC
-	TRBV7-9	TRBJ2-5	-	CASSSGWSQETQYF	TGTGCCAGCAGCTCCGGGTGGAGCCAAGAGACCCAGTACTTC
TRBD2	TRBV9	TRBJ2-7	-	CASSPSDPGGAFFFWDYEQYF	TGTGCCAGCAGCCCCTCAGATCCGGGGGGGGCCTTTTTCTTCTGGGACTACGAGCAGTACTTC
-	TRBV4-1	TRBJ2-7	-	CASSQVVQTPHEQYF	TGCGCCAGCAGCCAAGTGGTCCAGACTCCGCACGAGCAGTACTTC
-	TRBV9	TRBJ2-7	-	CASSPSLGTRGSEQYF	TGTGCCAGCAGCCCCAGCTTAGGGACCCGGGGGAGCGAGCAGTACTTC
TRBD2	TRBV7-6	TRBJ2-7	once	CASSPPAFGTSGRLYEQYF	TGTGCCAGCAGCCCCCCAGCCTTTGGGACTAGCGGGAGATTATACGAGCAGTACTTC
TRBD2	TRBV4-1	TRBJ2-3	-	CASSQVGEKRGYTDTQYF	TGCGCCAGCAGCCAAGTAGGAGAGAAGCGGGGCTACACAGATACGCAGTATTTT
TRBD1	TRBV25-1	TRBJ1-1	-	CASRSGGWTEAFF	TGTGCCAGCAGATCAGGGGGCTGGACTGAAGCTTTCTTT
-	TRBV4-1	TRBJ1-1	-	CASSRQHMNTEAFF	TGCGCCAGCAGCCGACAACACATGAACACTGAAGCTTTCTTT
-	TRBV19	TRBJ1-1	-	CASSYITGTLNTEAFF	TGTGCCAGTAGTTATATAACAGGGACCCTGAACACTGAAGCTTTCTTT
TRBD1	TRBV10-3	TRBJ2-1	once	CAISESATGGNEQFF	TGTGCCATCAGTGAATCGGCGACAGGGGGCAATGAGCAGTTCTTC
TRBD2	TRBV5-4	TRBJ2-1	-	CASSEGLANEQFF	TGTGCCAGCAGCGAGGGACTAGCTAATGAGCAGTTCTTC
TRBD2	TRBV19	TRBJ2-3	-	CASSIRRELSDTQYF	TGTGCCAGTAGTATCCGGCGGGAGTTGTCAGATACGCAGTATTTT
-	TRBV7-6	TRBJ1-1	-	CASSARGTEAFF	TGTGCCAGCAGCGCTCGCGGGACTGAAGCTTTCTTT
-	TRBV10-1	TRBJ2-7	-	CASIGLSSYEQYF	TGCGCCAGCATCGGTTTGAGCTCCTACGAGCAGTACTTC